A single sample gave rise to the 9 T cell receptor beta chains below, sequenced in a study of control samples from healthy donors and cancer patients. Generated by immunoSEQ multiplex PCR, the TCRdb table keeps only in-frame clones and is missing some. The table records 90,000 or so clones, 85% to 90% of them present only once. What was sequenced was blood. The receptors originated from a woman in her sixties in good health.

V gene TRBV5-4 combines with J gene TRBJ2-1; D possibly uses TRBD1 or TRBD2 (7 bases each). The germline V gene encodes CDR1 SGHNT and CDR2 YYREEE (reference sequence). The CDR3 length is 16 residues. Trimming pared 2 bases from V and 5 bases from J, leaving 17 bases between. This chain's CDR3 is CASSFVRQGGDNEQFF. As DNA, the CDR3 is TGTGCCAGCAGCTTCGTCCGACAGGGAGGGGACAATGAGCAGTTCTTC. Variable domain in full (rest from reference TRBV5-4 and TRBJ2-1): ETGVTQSPTHLIKTRGQQVTLRCSSQSGHNTVSWYQQALGQGPQFIFQYYREEENGRGNFPPRFSGLQFPNYSSELNVNALELDDSALYLCASSFVRQGGDNEQFFGPGTRLTVL.

The CDR3 loop is CASSSIRDRYTDTQYF. For the CDR3, the DNA is TGTGCCAGCAGCTCGATCCGGGACAGGTACACAGATACGCAGTATTTT. The chain is built from TRBV5-6 and TRBJ2-3; 8 nucleotides match TRBD1. The ends lost 3 bases at V and 2 bases at J; junction bases unmatched: 8. Germline CDR1 and CDR2: SGHDT and YYEEEE. The CDR3 runs 16 residues.

The CDR3, as DNA: TGCGCCAGCAGCTTGGTGGGTAGCGCTGCGGAGACCCAGTACTTC. Its translation is CASSLVGSAAETQYF. The gene calls are TRBV5-1 and TRBJ2-5, with a tentative D call TRBD2 (5 bases). The CDR3 runs to 15 residues. V was cut by 0 bases and J by 5 bases, with 14 bases left in between. CDR1 is SGHRS, CDR2 YFSETQ, per germline.

The chain recombines TRBV6-2 or TRBV6-3 with TRBJ2-4; perhaps D is TRBD1 or TRBD2 (6 bases each). Germline V gene lookup returns CDR1 MNHEY and CDR2 SVGEGT. Trimming left V 5 bases short and J 0 bases short, with 11 bases between. The CDR3 loop spans 15 amino acids. CDR3 protein: CASSRGDVAKNIQYF. Here the CDR3 DNA reads TGTGCCAGCAGTAGGGGGGACGTAGCCAAAAACATTCAGTACTTC.

This chain links TRBV28 with TRBJ1-6; possible D gene TRBD1, 5 bases. This CDR3 is built from 14 residues. Germline CDR1 MDHEN, CDR2 SYDVKM. V lost 6 bases, J lost 7 bases, and 13 bases lay in between. In DNA, the CDR3 is TGTGCCAGCAGCCTAACGGGACGGAATTCACCCCTCCACTTT. Translated, it gives CASSLTGRNSPLHF.

The chain has TRBV3-1 (or the pseudogene TRBV3-2) and TRBJ2-3; possibly TRBD1 for D (5 bases). This CDR3 spans 18 amino acids. V was pared by 3 bases and J by 7 bases, with 26 bases between. CDR1 is LGHDT, CDR2 YNNKEL, per germline (reference sequence). For the CDR3, the DNA is TGTGCCAGCAGCCAGGCCGCGTTACTTGGGGCATACCGTAATACGCAGTATTTT. Its translation: CASSQAALLGAYRNTQYF.

There are a few counts of this clone. The chain has TRBV7-3 and TRBJ2-1; no clear D gene. CDR1 SGHTA and CDR2 FQGTGA come from the germline V gene. The length of the CDR3 is 11 residues. V lost 0 bases and J 6 bases, leaving 0 bases between the germline ends. The CDR3 DNA reads TGTGCCAGCAGCTTAACCAATGAGCAGTTCTTC. It encodes CASSLTNEQFF. The whole variable domain, filled in from reference TRBV7-3 and TRBJ2-1, reads GAGVSQTPSNKVTEKGKYVELRCDPISGHTALYWYRQSLGQGPEFLIYFQGTGAADDSGLPNDRFFAVRPEGSVSTLKIQRTERGDSAVYLCASSLTNEQFFGPGTRLTVL.

This chain connects TRBV2 to TRBJ2-7, with 8 bases lining up with TRBD2. CDR1 and CDR2 (germline): SNHLY, FYNNEI. The trim removed 3 bases at V and 2 bases at J, leaving 0 bases unmatched. The CDR3 is 13 residues long. The CDR3 bases are TGTGCCAGCAGTGAGGGACTAGCCTACGAGCAGTACTTC. This translates into CASSEGLAYEQYF.

The V and J genes are TRBV6-2 or TRBV6-3 and TRBJ2-1; D perhaps matches TRBD1 (6 bases). This CDR3 contains 14 residues. Trimming left V 5 bases short and J 4 bases short, with 12 bases between. Per germline, CDR1 MNHEY and CDR2 SVGEGT. This chain's CDR3 is CASSNRVEYNEQFF. Here the CDR3 DNA reads TGTGCCAGCAGTAACAGGGTGGAGTACAATGAGCAGTTCTTC.